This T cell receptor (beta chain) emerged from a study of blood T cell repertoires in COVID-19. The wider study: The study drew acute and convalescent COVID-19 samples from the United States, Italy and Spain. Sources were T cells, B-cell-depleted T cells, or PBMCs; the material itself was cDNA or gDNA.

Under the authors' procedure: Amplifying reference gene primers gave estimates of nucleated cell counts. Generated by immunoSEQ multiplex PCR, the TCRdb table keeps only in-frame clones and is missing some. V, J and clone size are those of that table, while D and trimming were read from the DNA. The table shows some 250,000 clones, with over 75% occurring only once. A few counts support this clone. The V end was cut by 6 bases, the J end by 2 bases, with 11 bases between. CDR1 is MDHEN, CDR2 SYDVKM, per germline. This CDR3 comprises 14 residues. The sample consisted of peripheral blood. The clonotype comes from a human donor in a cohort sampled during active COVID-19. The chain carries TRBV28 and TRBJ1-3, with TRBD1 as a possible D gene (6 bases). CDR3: CASSLPGAGNTIYF. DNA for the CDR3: TGTGCCAGCAGCCTGCCAGGGGCTGGAAACACCATATATTTT.